This T cell receptor beta chain was captured in a study of a mutant IDH1 vaccine in newly diagnosed glioma. Turning to the study itself: Beginning 4-6 weeks after radiotherapy alone, or with temozolomide cycles, vaccination took place. Earlier treatment was radiotherapy, temozolomide, or both, with most getting both.

The protocol was immunoSEQ multiplex PCR, while the TCRdb copy is restricted to in-frame clones and leaves out a portion. The sample records around 78,000 clones, approximately 85% being singletons. Time point meaning: week 23, last vaccination. With topical imiquimod, each dose of the vaccine consisted of 300 ug of mutant IDH1 20-mer peptide. Concerning this clone itself: Its matching antigen is unknown.

CDR3 length equals 14 residues. V was pared by 2 bases and J by 4 bases, with 11 bases between. Germline V CDR1 and CDR2: MDHEN, SYDVKM. Material: PBMCs, obtained from a glioma patient whose treatment included an IDH1 peptide vaccine. This chain joins TRBV28 and TRBJ1-1; possible D gene TRBD1, 5 bases. The sequence was obtained from a man aged 25 to 40 with glioma. Some clones in this sample may be carry-over from other donors' samples. The CDR3 DNA follows: TGTGCCAGCAGTTTACACCCGCAGGGCACTGAAGCTTTCTTT. Its protein product is CASSLHPQGTEAFF.